The 23 T cell receptor beta chains in this list originate from one sample, sequenced in a study of beta chain features in type 1 diabetes. All of the isolated RNA was reverse transcribed, so expressed TCRB transcripts were sequenced. This table comes from immunoSEQ multiplex PCR, and its TCRdb copy is limited to in-frame clones, with some not included. This sample has 850,000 to 900,000 clones, with about a sixth found just once. The source material was naive CD4+ T cells from blood. The receptors stem from a woman aged 18-29 years in good health.

The rearrangement joins TRBV5-6 to TRBJ1-6; D is possibly TRBD1 (5 bases). The germline V gene encodes CDR1 SGHDT and CDR2 YYEEEE. The CDR3 consists of 17 residues. Deletions cut 0 bases from V and 9 bases from J, with 19 bases between. The CDR3 loop is CASSLAGGTELTSPLHF. The CDR3 DNA reads TGTGCCAGCAGCTTGGCCGGGGGGACGGAATTAACTTCACCCCTCCACTTT.

The chain recombines TRBV29-1 with TRBJ1-2; no reliable D call. V shed 0 bases and J shed 5 bases, with 7 bases lying between them. Per germline, CDR1 SQVTM and CDR2 ANQGSEA. This CDR3 has 12 residues. The CDR3 DNA is TGCAGCGTTGAAGATTACAGTTATGGCTACACCTTC. Its protein product is CSVEDYSYGYTF.

This clone was seen only a few times. The chain combines TRBV7-9 with TRBJ1-5, with 7 bases fitting TRBD1. Germline V gene data show CDR1 as SEHNR and CDR2 as FQNEAQ (reference sequence). J was trimmed by 2 bases and V by 1 base; bases with no gene match: 11. CDR3 length equals 18 residues. The CDR3 bases are TGTGCCAGCAGCTTAGTCCCTACAGGGGTTTTGGGCAATCAGCCCCAGCATTTT. Encoded protein: CASSLVPTGVLGNQPQHF. The full variable domain, rest sourced from reference TRBV7-9 and TRBJ1-5, is DTGVSQNPRHKITKRGQNVTFRCDPISEHNRLYWYRQTLGQGPEFLTYFQNEAQLEKSRLLSDRFSAERPKGSFSTLEIQRTEQGDSAMYLCASSLVPTGVLGNQPQHFGDGTRLSIL.

The chain couples TRBV7-2 to TRBJ2-5; no definite D call. This CDR3 contains 13 residues. Germline V gene data show CDR1 as SGHTA and CDR2 as FQGNSA. The V gene lost 2 bases and the J gene lost 1 base, with 5 bases spanning the gap. CDR3 region: CASSLWVQETQYF. The CDR3 bases are TGTGCCAGCAGCTTATGGGTCCAAGAGACCCAGTACTTC.

This clone showed up just a few times. This sequence joins TRBV4-2 and TRBJ2-7; TRBD2 is a possible D gene (6 bases). This CDR3 comprises 13 residues. CDR1 and CDR2 from the germline V gene are LGHNA and YNFKEQ. Trimming removed 1 base at V and 5 bases at J, with 9 bases between. CDR3 residues: CASSQATGDEQYF. The CDR3 DNA reads TGTGCCAGCAGCCAAGCAACGGGGGACGAGCAGTACTTC.

The chain couples TRBV5-4 to TRBJ2-5; D is perhaps TRBD1 or TRBD2 (6 bases each). With 3 bases removed from V and 2 bases from J, the gap between germline ends came to 14 bases. Germline V CDR1 and CDR2: SGHNT, YYREEE (reference sequence). The CDR3 totals 15 residues. CDR3 nucleotide sequence: TGTGCCAGCAGCTCCGGAGGGGGTTTTCAAGAGACCCAGTACTTC. Its protein is CASSSGGGFQETQYF.

The V and J genes are TRBV4-3 and TRBJ2-1; 11 bases map to TRBD2. The CDR3 totals 17 residues. Germline V gene lookup returns CDR1 LGHNA and CDR2 YSLEER. Trimming cost V 2 bases and J 7 bases; bases outside gene matches: 10. CDR3 residues: CASSQHSTSGSGNEQFF. CDR3 bases: TGCGCCAGCAGCCAACACTCCACTAGCGGGAGCGGGAATGAGCAGTTCTTC.

There are a few counts of this clone. This sequence joins TRBV7-9 and TRBJ2-2; no clear D. V gave up 4 bases and J gave up 6 bases, with 12 bases separating them. Germline V gene sequence: CDR1 SEHNR, CDR2 FQNEAQ (reference sequence). The CDR3 is 14 amino acids. The CDR3 sequence is CASSSRVAPGELFF. Written as DNA, the CDR3 is TGTGCCAGCAGCTCCCGTGTAGCCCCCGGGGAGCTGTTTTTT.

The rearrangement links TRBV25-1 to TRBJ1-2; the match to TRBD1 covers 8 bases. V shed 4 bases and J 8 bases; nucleotides not matched to a gene: 12. Germline V gene data show CDR1 as MGHDK and CDR2 as SYGVNS. The CDR3 covers 15 residues. The CDR3 reads CASSALGQGDEGYTF. CDR3 nucleotides: TGTGCCAGCAGTGCCCTAGGACAGGGAGACGAGGGCTACACCTTC.

The chain uses TRBV5-1 and TRBJ2-2; tentatively, D is TRBD1 (6 bases). CDR1 is SGHRS and CDR2 is YFSETQ in the germline V gene. This CDR3 is 16 amino acids long. The germline V and J ends were trimmed by 6 bases and 0 bases, with 15 bases remaining between them. The CDR3 reads CASTPKGDPNTGELFF. Written as DNA, the CDR3 is TGCGCCAGCACCCCGAAGGGGGACCCGAACACCGGGGAGCTGTTTTTT.

V usage is TRBV2 and J usage is TRBJ2-2; D might be TRBD2 (6 bases). From germline, CDR1 is SNHLY and CDR2 FYNNEI. The CDR3 is 15 residues long. V lost 5 bases, J lost 1 base, and 11 bases lay in between. The DNA for the CDR3 is TGTGCCAGCAGTCGAGGAGGGGTGAACACCGGGGAGCTGTTTTTT. Its protein product is CASSRGGVNTGELFF. Together with reference TRBV2 and TRBJ2-2, the CDR3 gives the full variable domain: EPEVTQTPSHQVTQMGQEVILRCVPISNHLYFYWYRQILGQKVEFLVSFYNNEISEKSEIFDDQFSVERPDGSNFTLKIRSTKLEDSAMYFCASSRGGVNTGELFFGEGSRLTVL.

This clone was counted only a few times. J is TRBJ2-3 and V is TRBV9; no definite D call. The germline gives CDR1 SGDLS, CDR2 YYNGEE. Trimming shortened V by 3 bases and J by 2 bases, and 7 bases separated the two germline ends. The CDR3 spans 13 residues. CDR3 sequence (DNA): TGTGCCAGCAGCGGGCTAATCACAGATACGCAGTATTTT. Protein product: CASSGLITDTQYF.

V is TRBV10-2 and J is TRBJ1-5; D unclear. V was pared by 2 bases and J by 7 bases, with 12 bases between. CDR3 length: 14 amino acids. CDR1 and CDR2 from the germline V gene are WSHSY and SAAADI. In nucleotides, the CDR3 is TGCGCCAGCAGTGAGAGTGGAGGGCGGCAGCCCCAGCATTTT. Its translation: CASSESGGRQPQHF.

This chain joins TRBV7-2 and TRBJ1-1; D possibly corresponds to TRBD1 (5 bases). Trimming took off 1 base at V and 6 bases at J, with 18 bases between the two ends. This CDR3 spans 16 amino acids. The germline CDR1 and CDR2 sequences are SGHTA and FQGNSA. The CDR3 loop reads CASSLDRTRRGAEAFF. The CDR3 nucleotides are TGTGCCAGCAGCTTAGATCGGACGCGCCGAGGGGCTGAAGCTTTCTTT. Full variable domain (remainder filled in from reference TRBV7-2 and TRBJ1-1): GAGVSQSPSNKVTEKGKDVELRCDPISGHTALYWYRQSLGQGLEFLIYFQGNSAPDKSGLPSDRFSAERTGGSVSTLTIQRTQQEDSAVYLCASSLDRTRRGAEAFFGQGTRLTVV.

There are a few counts of this clone. This chain links TRBV29-1 with TRBJ2-1; 10 bases line up with TRBD2. The trim removed 7 bases at V and 4 bases at J, leaving 10 bases unmatched. CDR3 length: 15 residues. Germline assignment: CDR1 SQVTM and CDR2 ANQGSEA. The CDR3 DNA follows: TGCAGCGCCCCACGGCCTAGCGGGAGTTACAATGAGCAGTTCTTC. Protein: CSAPRPSGSYNEQFF.

This clone showed up many times. The chain recombines TRBV10-3 with TRBJ2-6; no definite D call. V lost 9 bases and J lost 0, with 9 bases in between. The germline V gene encodes CDR1 ENHRY and CDR2 SYGVKD. CDR3 length: 14 amino acids. The CDR3 here is CAISLYSGANVLTF. As DNA, the CDR3 is TGTGCCATTAGCCTGTACTCTGGGGCCAACGTCCTGACTTTC.

This clone was found a few times. The genes are TRBV11-2 and TRBJ2-2; tentatively, D is TRBD2 (6 bases). Trimming stripped 3 bases from V and 7 bases from J, with 9 bases between. Germline lookup yields CDR1 SGHAT and CDR2 FQNNGV. The CDR3 runs to 13 residues. The CDR3 loop reads CASSFREHGELFF. The CDR3 nucleotides are TGTGCCAGCAGCTTTCGGGAGCACGGGGAGCTGTTTTTT.

This chain links TRBV29-1 with TRBJ2-3; 14 bases are a match to TRBD2. The CDR3 length is 17 residues. CDR1 and CDR2 (germline): SQVTM, ANQGSEA. The V and J ends lost 7 bases and 0 bases, in that order; junction bases with no gene match: 9. CDR3 in DNA: TGCAGCGGGATGGGACTAGCGGGAGTGGGGAGCACAGATACGCAGTATTTT. It codes for CSGMGLAGVGSTDTQYF.

The V gene is TRBV27, the J gene TRBJ2-6; D is unclear. The CDR3 is 20 residues long. V shed 8 bases and J shed 1 base, with 27 bases lying between them. Germline assignment: CDR1 MNHEY and CDR2 SMNVEV (reference sequence). CDR3: CASFPPYRRTVKSGANVLTF. The DNA of the CDR3 is TGTGCCAGCTTCCCCCCCTACCGACGAACTGTAAAATCTGGGGCCAACGTCCTGACTTTC.

The chain uses TRBV10-3 and TRBJ2-7, with 9 bases identical to TRBD2. The CDR3 loop spans 16 amino acids. The germline CDR1 and CDR2 sequences are ENHRY and SYGVKD. The V segment lost 10 bases and the J segment 0 bases; nucleotides outside the gene matches: 13. The CDR3 loop reads CATGRVAGANSYEQYF. CDR3 nucleotide sequence: TGTGCCACCGGGCGGGTAGCGGGAGCTAACTCCTACGAGCAGTACTTC.

This chain links TRBV4-2 with TRBJ2-5; D call uncertain. CDR1 LGHNA and CDR2 YNFKEQ come from the germline V gene. The CDR3 extends over 12 amino acids. Trimming left V 0 bases short and J 6 bases short, with 5 bases between. The CDR3 DNA sequence: TGTGCCAGCAGCCAAGACCAGCAGACCCAGTACTTC. Translation: CASSQDQQTQYF.

V is TRBV28 and J is TRBJ1-1, with D possibly being TRBD1 (5 bases). The CDR3 runs 14 residues. Germline CDR1 MDHEN, CDR2 SYDVKM. The germline V and J ends were trimmed by 3 bases and 1 base, with 9 bases remaining between them. CDR3 sequence (DNA): TGTGCCAGCAGTTTTGGGGGAAGGAACACTGAAGCTTTCTTT. Protein: CASSFGGRNTEAFF.

The genes are TRBV29-1 and TRBJ2-2; the match to TRBD1 covers 7 bases. Germline V gene sequence: CDR1 SQVTM, CDR2 ANQGSEA. The CDR3 sequence is 14 residues long. Trimming took 6 bases from V and 4 from J; bases not matched to a gene: 8. Here the CDR3 DNA reads TGCAGCGTGACCGACAGGGCCAGCACCGGGGAGCTGTTTTTT. It is translated as CSVTDRASTGELFF.